The T cell receptor beta chain under discussion was sequenced for a study of prognosis after radiotherapy for stage I lung cancer. The overall study: Newly diagnosed primary stage I lung tumors were found in approximately 15 patients, while oligometastatic NSCLC after surgical resection of the primary tumor was found in 4 to 6. Distant metastases arose in a handful of patients, median about seven months post-radiotherapy; over 12 had no significant progression.

Between the trimmed V and J ends, which lost 6 bases and 7 bases, there was a span of 16 bases. Germline values: CDR1 MNHNS, CDR2 SASEGT. CDR3 length: 14 residues. The study amplified the TCR beta CDR3 region from genomic DNA. This amplification was carried out by two rounds of multiplex PCR. Gene-specific TRBV and TRBJ primers were used in PCR round one. Universal primers were used in the second round of PCR. One entry per CDR3 protein, called by TCRdb with MiXCR from the multiplex PCR reads. The data show fewer than 40,000 distinct CDR3 sequences, with around 30% seen just once and around 27% held by the top ten. Each of two time points yielded around 5.8 milliliters of peripheral venous blood.

The material sequenced was PBMCs, taken before or after stereotactic body radiation therapy (not recorded which). This chain joins TRBV6-1 and TRBJ2-1; tentative D call: TRBD2 (7 bases). This TCR was recovered from a donor aged 50 or older with non-small cell lung cancer. The DNA for the CDR3 is TGTGCCAGCAGATCAAGGGGGGGGCAGAATGAGCAGTTCTTC. It is translated as CASRSRGGQNEQFF.